Listed below are T cell receptor beta chains from one sample, sequenced in a study of Graves' ophthalmopathy and Graves' hyperthyroidism. TCRdb itself ran the multiplex PCR reads through MiXCR, one entry per CDR3 protein. This table has roughly 50,000 distinct CDR3 sequences, 50% appearing once. The sample taken for sequencing was peripheral blood. These receptors were collected from an adult man with Graves' ophthalmopathy. The CDR3 runs from the conserved cysteine through the conserved F or W. The order of the fields is D gene, J gene, V gene, clone size, CDR3 protein, CDR3 DNA. The D gene is left open where the match is weak. Expanded clones get a size class; other rows say once, few or many, or leave the size out.

D gene: .; J gene: TRBJ2-5; V gene: TRBV2; clone size: .; CDR3 protein: CASSESQTQYF; CDR3 DNA: TGTGCCAGCAGTGAAAGTCAGACCCAGTACTTC
D gene: .; J gene: TRBJ1-5; V gene: TRBV20-1; clone size: once; CDR3 protein: CSASRRGRQETQHF; CDR3 DNA: TGCAGTGCTAGTAGGCGGGGTAGGCAAGAGACCCAGCATTTT
D gene: .; J gene: TRBJ1-3; V gene: TRBV7-6; clone size: .; CDR3 protein: CASSPGTGSGNTIYF; CDR3 DNA: TGTGCCAGCAGCCCTGGTACGGGCTCTGGAAACACCATATATTTT
D gene: .; J gene: TRBJ1-5; V gene: TRBV29-1; clone size: .; CDR3 protein: CSVGSPGNGQPQHF; CDR3 DNA: TGCAGCGTTGGGTCCCCGGGTAACGGGCAGCCCCAGCATTTT
D gene: .; J gene: TRBJ1-2; V gene: TRBV18; clone size: .; CDR3 protein: CASSPGDGYTF; CDR3 DNA: TGTGCCAGCTCACCGGGGGATGGCTACACCTTC
D gene: TRBD2; J gene: TRBJ2-7; V gene: TRBV6-1; clone size: few; CDR3 protein: CASSVTSGHYEQYF; CDR3 DNA: TGTGCCAGCAGCGTTACTAGCGGACACTACGAGCAGTACTTC
D gene: TRBD2; J gene: TRBJ2-5; V gene: TRBV5-1; clone size: few; CDR3 protein: CASSLEKRGAAYQETQYF; CDR3 DNA: TGCGCCAGCAGCTTGGAAAAGCGGGGGGCCGCGTACCAAGAGACCCAGTACTTC
D gene: TRBD2; J gene: TRBJ2-1; V gene: TRBV7-2; clone size: .; CDR3 protein: CASNIGLAELYNEQFF; CDR3 DNA: TGTGCCAGCAACATAGGACTAGCGGAGTTATACAATGAGCAGTTCTTC
D gene: TRBD2; J gene: TRBJ2-7; V gene: TRBV19; clone size: few; CDR3 protein: CASSLRGRGEQYF; CDR3 DNA: TGTGCCAGTAGTCTACGGGGGAGGGGCGAGCAGTACTTC
D gene: TRBD1; J gene: TRBJ2-7; V gene: TRBV28; clone size: .; CDR3 protein: CASMKGQGTVDEQYF; CDR3 DNA: TGTGCCAGCATGAAAGGACAGGGGACTGTGGACGAGCAGTACTTC
D gene: .; J gene: TRBJ2-1; V gene: TRBV27; clone size: many; CDR3 protein: CASSYSGTRHEQFF; CDR3 DNA: TGTGCCAGCAGTTACTCCGGGACACGACATGAGCAGTTCTTC
D gene: .; J gene: TRBJ2-7; V gene: TRBV15; clone size: once; CDR3 protein: CATAVEGGSYEQYF; CDR3 DNA: TGTGCCACCGCGGTCGAGGGGGGCTCCTACGAGCAGTACTTC
D gene: .; J gene: TRBJ2-1; V gene: TRBV5-1; clone size: .; CDR3 protein: CASSLTRNEQFF; CDR3 DNA: TGCGCCAGCAGCTTGACGCGAAATGAGCAGTTCTTC
D gene: TRBD1; J gene: TRBJ2-6; V gene: TRBV7-3; clone size: .; CDR3 protein: CASSYRDRDKWDSGANVLTF; CDR3 DNA: TGTGCCAGCAGCTATCGGGACAGGGACAAATGGGACTCTGGGGCCAACGTCCTGACTTTC
D gene: .; J gene: TRBJ2-5; V gene: TRBV7-2; clone size: .; CDR3 protein: CASSLVSTLQETQYF; CDR3 DNA: TGTGCCAGCAGCTTAGTTTCGACACTACAAGAGACCCAGTACTTC
D gene: .; J gene: TRBJ1-1; V gene: TRBV5-1; clone size: .; CDR3 protein: CASSASGTMSTEAFF; CDR3 DNA: TGCGCCAGCAGCGCCTCCGGGACAATGAGCACTGAAGCTTTCTTT
D gene: .; J gene: TRBJ2-6; V gene: TRBV28; clone size: many; CDR3 protein: CASSLSGANVLTF; CDR3 DNA: TGTGCCAGCAGTTTATCTGGGGCCAACGTCCTGACTTTC
D gene: .; J gene: TRBJ2-7; V gene: TRBV7-2; clone size: once; CDR3 protein: CASSPGGNGNEQYF; CDR3 DNA: TGTGCCAGCAGCCCTGGCGGGAACGGTAACGAGCAGTACTTC
D gene: TRBD1; J gene: TRBJ1-1; V gene: TRBV5-8; clone size: many; CDR3 protein: CASSLDTGGTEAFF; CDR3 DNA: TGTGCCAGCAGCTTGGATACAGGGGGCACTGAAGCTTTCTTT
D gene: .; J gene: TRBJ2-5; V gene: TRBV20-1; clone size: .; CDR3 protein: CSARDRAPRGTQYF; CDR3 DNA: TGCAGTGCTAGAGATCGGGCTCCCAGGGGGACCCAGTACTTC
D gene: TRBD2; J gene: TRBJ2-3; V gene: TRBV6-4; clone size: few; CDR3 protein: CASSASGSTDTQYF; CDR3 DNA: TGTGCCAGCAGTGCTAGCGGGAGCACAGATACGCAGTATTTT
D gene: TRBD2; J gene: TRBJ2-1; V gene: TRBV13; clone size: many; CDR3 protein: CASSLAGGGHNEQFF; CDR3 DNA: TGTGCCAGCAGCCTAGCGGGGGGTGGGCACAATGAGCAGTTCTTC
D gene: .; J gene: TRBJ2-3; V gene: TRBV6-1; clone size: many; CDR3 protein: CASRRGGLRTDTQYF; CDR3 DNA: TGTGCCAGCAGAAGGGGGGGACTTCGCACAGATACGCAGTATTTT